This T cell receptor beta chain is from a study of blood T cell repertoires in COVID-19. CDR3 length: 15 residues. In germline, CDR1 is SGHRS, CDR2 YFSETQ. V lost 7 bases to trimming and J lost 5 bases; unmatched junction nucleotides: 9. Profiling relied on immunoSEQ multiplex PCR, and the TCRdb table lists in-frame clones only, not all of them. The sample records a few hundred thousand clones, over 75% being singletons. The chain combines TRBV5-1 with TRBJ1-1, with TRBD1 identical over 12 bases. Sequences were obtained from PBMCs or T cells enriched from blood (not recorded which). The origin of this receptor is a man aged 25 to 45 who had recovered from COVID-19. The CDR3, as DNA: TGCGCCAGCGAGCCAGGGACAGGGGGCACGACTGAAGCTTTCTTT. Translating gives CASEPGTGGTTEAFF.